The following is a T cell receptor beta chain sequence with its context. This specimen comes from a study of blood T cell repertoires in COVID-19. Original processing notes: The assay estimated nucleated cells by amplifying reference gene primers. The repertoire was sequenced with immunoSEQ multiplex PCR; TCRdb's copy has only in-frame clones and lacks some. V and J calls and clone size follow that table, whereas D and trimming were derived from the DNA. The sample has some 460,000 clones, around 90% seen once. V lost 3 bases and J lost 11; bases outside the gene matches: 10. The CDR3 runs 14 residues.

The rearrangement uses TRBV6-7 and TRBJ1-2; 9 nucleotides line up with TRBD1. TRBV6-7 is an ORF, with its function uncertain. The specimen was PBMCs or T cells enriched from blood (not recorded which). The receptor was isolated from a woman aged 18-29 years who had recovered from COVID-19. The CDR3 loop reads CASSYSQGALRYTF. CDR3 nucleotide sequence: TGTGCCAGCAGTTATTCACAGGGGGCGCTTCGGTACACCTTC.